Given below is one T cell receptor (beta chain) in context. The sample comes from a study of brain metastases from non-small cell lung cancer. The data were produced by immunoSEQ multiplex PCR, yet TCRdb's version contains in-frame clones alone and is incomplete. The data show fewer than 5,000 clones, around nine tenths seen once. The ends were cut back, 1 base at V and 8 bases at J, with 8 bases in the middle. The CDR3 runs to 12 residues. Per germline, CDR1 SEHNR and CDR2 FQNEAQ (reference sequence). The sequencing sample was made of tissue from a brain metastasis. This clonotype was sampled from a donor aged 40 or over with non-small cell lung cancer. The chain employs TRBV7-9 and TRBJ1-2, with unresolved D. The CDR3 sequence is CASSLVGEGYTF. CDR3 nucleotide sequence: TGTGCCAGCAGCTTAGTCGGGGAGGGCTACACCTTC.